The T cell receptor (beta chain) described here comes from a study of metastatic and nonmetastatic thyroid tumors. All patients were untreated before thyroid surgery. Study findings and constraints: For both blood and tumor, malignant thyroid tumors reportedly showed significantly higher TCR beta diversity than benign nodules did.

Germline assignment: CDR1 MNHEY and CDR2 SMNVEV (reference sequence). With 8 bases clipped from V and 1 base from J, the junction kept 10 bases outside the gene matches. The length of the CDR3 is 15 residues. By frequency in the sample, this clone is medium-sized. Its matching antigen is unknown. TCRdb re-clonotyped the PCR reads through MiXCR. The repertoire consists of tens of thousands of clones, with approximately 17% occurring once and the leading ten covering under 7%. This TCR came from a female donor with papillary thyroid cancer or a benign thyroid nodule (not recorded which). Some clones in this sample may be carry-over from other donors' samples. Sequencing was performed on blood. The gene calls are TRBV27 and TRBJ1-1, with TRBD1 matching 7 bases. The chain's CDR3 is CASVKGDRPNTEAFF. The CDR3 coding sequence is TGTGCCAGCGTTAAAGGGGACAGACCGAACACTGAAGCTTTCTTT.